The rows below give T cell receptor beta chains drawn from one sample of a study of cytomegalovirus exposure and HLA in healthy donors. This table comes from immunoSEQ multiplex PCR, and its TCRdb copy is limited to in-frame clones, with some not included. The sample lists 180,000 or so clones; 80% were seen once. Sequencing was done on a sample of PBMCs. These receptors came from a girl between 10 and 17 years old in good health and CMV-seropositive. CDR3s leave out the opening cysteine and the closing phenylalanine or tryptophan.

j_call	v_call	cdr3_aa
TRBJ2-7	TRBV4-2	ASSQDIAGFSYEQY
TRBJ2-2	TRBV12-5	ASGDRSLAGWGTGELF
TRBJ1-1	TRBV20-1	SASNTEAF
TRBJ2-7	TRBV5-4	ASSDPTSGSSYEQY
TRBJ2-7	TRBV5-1	ASRESGNYEQY
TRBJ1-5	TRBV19	ASSSWTGSNQPQH
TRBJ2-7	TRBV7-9	ASSLAGLAVHYEQY
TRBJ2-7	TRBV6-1	ASTQRDRGDEQY
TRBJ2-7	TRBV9	ASSVGTSGPYEQY
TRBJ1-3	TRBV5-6	ASSLQANSGNTIY
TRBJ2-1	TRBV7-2	ASSRGGLAGERYEQF
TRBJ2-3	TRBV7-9	ASSSLRNLAGPTDTQY
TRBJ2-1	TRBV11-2	ASSTGLAGGHDNEQF
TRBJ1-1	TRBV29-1	SVIHVSNTEAF
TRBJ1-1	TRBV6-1	ASSEALYRNTEAF
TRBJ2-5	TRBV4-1	ASSQDLARTSDETQY